This TCR beta chain was identified during a study of neoadjuvant anti-PD-1 for oral cavity cancer. Across the whole study: Non-progressing patients received a fourth nivolumab dose near day 43, then surgery on days 50-56. Study-wide results and limits: With three patients per group, TCR findings need larger cohorts.

Looked up from germline, CDR1 is MGHRA and CDR2 is YSYEKL. The CDR3 totals 14 residues. The V gene lost 3 bases and the J gene lost 4 bases, with 13 bases spanning the gap. For this clone: Its antigen is as yet unknown.

Some clones are missing from TCRdb's copy, which holds only in-frame ones; the method was immunoSEQ multiplex PCR. The sample records around 13,000 clones, roughly 70% being singletons. Indicated time point: after neoadjuvant nivolumab, at surgical resection. The receptor was isolated from a person aged 35 to 85 with oral cavity squamous cell carcinoma. This chain joins TRBV4-1 and TRBJ2-7, with D tentatively TRBD2 (6 bases). The material was PBMCs, obtained after nivolumab (anti-PD-1) treatment. The CDR3 DNA reads TGCGCCAGCAGCCAGGGCGACGGGAGATACGAGCAGTACTTC. Encoded protein: CASSQGDGRYEQYF.